This T cell receptor beta chain is from a study of blood T cell repertoires in COVID-19. Study summary: Donors in the United States, Italy and Spain gave samples during acute or convalescent COVID-19. Nucleic acid was either cDNA or gDNA, and it came from T cells, B-cell-depleted T cells, or PBMCs.

CDR1 is SQVTM, CDR2 ANQGSEA, per germline. The CDR3 covers 14 residues. Trimming took 5 bases from V and 3 from J, leaving 17 bases between them. As processed by the authors: Counts of nucleated cells, estimated from reference gene primer amplification, were obtained. Here immunoSEQ multiplex PCR was the method, and the copy in TCRdb shows in-frame clones only, minus some. V and J calls plus clone size are reproduced from that table; the DNA served to infer D and trimming. There are roughly 210,000 clones in the sample; about 87% occur only once, and 1.5% to 2% lies in the top ten. This sequence joins TRBV29-1 and TRBJ2-7; D might be TRBD1 (5 bases). The source of this sequence is a man between 65 and 85 years old with acute or convalescent COVID-19. The sample comprised peripheral blood. The CDR3 DNA reads as TGCAGCGTTTCTTGGGGCCCCAAGGGCTACGAGCAGTACTTC. It yields the protein CSVSWGPKGYEQYF.